This entry features one T cell receptor (beta chain) sequence. Generated by immunoSEQ multiplex PCR, the TCRdb table keeps only in-frame clones and is missing some. Altogether tens of thousands of clones are present, roughly 92% being singletons, with the ten largest covering under 0.9%. The data were taken from a study of T cell changes during pregnancy in multiple sclerosis. The material sequenced was CD4+ T cells from peripheral blood mononuclear cells, taken before pregnancy. The receptor comes from a female donor with multiple sclerosis, enrolled in a pregnancy study.

As DNA, the CDR3 is TGCACCAGCACCACAAGCGGGAGGTCTTCTGGGGCCAACGTCCTGACTTTC. Its translation: CTSTTSGRSSGANVLTF. The gene calls are TRBV1 and TRBJ2-6; no check of the table's D call, TRBD2, against the DNA was made. TRBV1 is tagged as a pseudogene. There are 17 residues in the CDR3.